Listed below are T cell receptor beta chains from one sample, sequenced in a study of T cells in narcolepsy. The table came from immunoSEQ multiplex PCR; TCRdb's copy has only in-frame clones and leaves some out. This sample has about 35,000 clones, with about 85% found just once. The sequenced sample consisted of memory (CD45RA-) CD4+ T cells from blood. Receptor source: a human donor in good health. CDR3s include the opening cysteine and the closing phenylalanine or tryptophan. A D gene is named only where the DNA matches it firmly. Some rows mark clone size as missing; the rest say once, few, many or name a class of expanded clone.

V gene	D gene	J gene	clone size	CDR3 DNA	CDR3 protein
TRBV7-5	NA	TRBJ1-2	NA	TGTGTCAGAGTTAGGGGCACCTTC	CVRVRGTF
TRBV15	TRBD1	TRBJ2-3	NA	TGTGCCACCGGGACAGGGATGGGGACAGATACGCAGTATTTT	CATGTGMGTDTQYF
TRBV7-6	NA	TRBJ1-5	once	TGTGCCAGCAGTTCGGATAATCAGCCCCAGCATTTT	CASSSDNQPQHF
TRBV7-3	NA	TRBJ1-5	NA	TGTGCCAGCAGCCCAGAAGTGGCTAGCCTCCAGCCCCAGCATTTT	CASSPEVASLQPQHF
TRBV4-2	NA	TRBJ1-2	NA	TGTGCCAGCAGCCAAGACTGGACACAGCCCTATGGCTACACCTTC	CASSQDWTQPYGYTF
TRBV5-4	NA	TRBJ2-1	NA	TGTGCCAGCAGCTTGGCCAAAAGCGGAGTCTACAATGAGCAGTTCTTC	CASSLAKSGVYNEQFF
TRBV5-1	NA	TRBJ2-7	NA	TGCGCCAGCAGCTTGGCTGGGGGGTGGTACGAGCAGTACTTC	CASSLAGGWYEQYF
TRBV6-5	NA	TRBJ1-6	few	TGTGCCAGCTGGGACGGATATAATTCACCCCTCCACTTT	CASWDGYNSPLHF
TRBV30	NA	TRBJ2-2	NA	TGTGCCTGGAGTGCGGGGTTTGCCACCGGGGAGCTGTTTTTT	CAWSAGFATGELFF
TRBV6-6	NA	TRBJ2-7	few	TGTGCCAGCAGTTACTCGACAGAATCCTACGAGCAGTACTTC	CASSYSTESYEQYF
TRBV7-3	TRBD1	TRBJ2-3	once	TGTGCCAGCAGCTCGGGACAGGGGGGGAGGGATACGCAGTATTTT	CASSSGQGGRDTQYF
TRBV6-6	NA	TRBJ1-5	NA	TGTGCCAGCCAGCGGAGGGGCCGGAGCAATCAGCCCCAGCATTTT	CASQRRGRSNQPQHF
TRBV2	TRBD2	TRBJ2-1	NA	TGTGCCAGCAGCGCCTTTAGCGGGGGTCCTTACAATGAGCAGTTCTTC	CASSAFSGGPYNEQFF
TRBV7-9	NA	TRBJ2-1	NA	TGTGCCAGCAGCCCCCCTTTTCGTTTGGGCAATGAGCAGTTCTTC	CASSPPFRLGNEQFF
TRBV7-9	NA	TRBJ1-6	NA	TGTGCCACAGGGGAGAGGGATAATTCACCCCTCCACTTT	CATGERDNSPLHF
TRBV11-2	TRBD2	TRBJ2-5	NA	TGTGCCAGCAGCTTAGGACTAGCGGGGCAACAAGAGACCCAGTACTTC	CASSLGLAGQQETQYF
TRBV19	TRBD1	TRBJ1-4	few	TGTGCCAGTAGTATGAGGACAGGGGGATCGGAAAAACTGTTTTTT	CASSMRTGGSEKLFF
TRBV6-6	NA	TRBJ2-5	NA	TGTGCCAGCAGTTTACCGGCGAACAGGGAGACCCAGTACTTC	CASSLPANRETQYF
TRBV7-7	TRBD1	TRBJ2-2	NA	TGTGCCAGCAGCGGGACAGGGGTCGGGGAGCTGTTTTTT	CASSGTGVGELFF
TRBV15	TRBD1	TRBJ2-1	NA	TGTGCCACCAGCAGACCCTCGACAGGGTGGAATGAGCAGTTCTTC	CATSRPSTGWNEQFF
TRBV7-3	TRBD2	TRBJ2-3	NA	TGTGCCAGCAGACCTAGCGGGGCGGACTATACGCAGTATTTT	CASRPSGADYTQYF
TRBV5-1	TRBD2	TRBJ2-1	NA	TGCGCCAGCAGCTTGGGAAGCGGGGGCAATGAGCAGTTCTTC	CASSLGSGGNEQFF
TRBV4-1	TRBD2	TRBJ2-1	NA	TGCGCCAGCAGCCGGGACGTACTAGCGGGAGTTAATGAGCAGTTCTTC	CASSRDVLAGVNEQFF
TRBV5-6	NA	TRBJ2-3	NA	TGTGCCAGCAGCCCGGGACTGCCCAAGGATACGCAGTATTTT	CASSPGLPKDTQYF
TRBV5-1	NA	TRBJ1-1	NA	TGCGCCAGCAGCTTGGGAGGGAACACTGAAGCTTTCTTT	CASSLGGNTEAFF
TRBV7-8	NA	TRBJ1-3	NA	TGTGCCAGCAGTCAATATGACAGTTACTCTGGAAACACCATATATTTT	CASSQYDSYSGNTIYF
TRBV4-3	TRBD2	TRBJ2-7	NA	TGCGCCAGCAGCCAAGTGGGGACTAGCCACTACGAGCAGTACTTC	CASSQVGTSHYEQYF
TRBV6-1	NA	TRBJ2-7	NA	TGTGCCAGCAGTGCCCAGGGAAGGGGAGAGCAGTACTTC	CASSAQGRGEQYF
TRBV27	TRBD2	TRBJ2-4	NA	TGTGCCAGCAGTCCCCAGGGGCTAGCGGGTGTATTAGCCAAAAACATTCAGTACTTC	CASSPQGLAGVLAKNIQYF
TRBV30	TRBD1	TRBJ1-2	NA	TGTGCCTGGAGTCCAGGGGGCGCAGGGTATGGCTACACCTTC	CAWSPGGAGYGYTF
TRBV6-5	NA	TRBJ2-7	few	TGTGCCAGCAGTGGAATGGGATGGGGCGAGCAGTACTTC	CASSGMGWGEQYF
TRBV6-5	NA	TRBJ1-1	NA	TGTGCCAGCAGTTTACAGGTGAACACTGAAGCTTTCTTT	CASSLQVNTEAFF
TRBV19	TRBD1	TRBJ1-1	NA	TGTGCCAGTAGTCGACAGGACAGGGCGGGGGCTTTCTTT	CASSRQDRAGAFF
TRBV5-1	NA	TRBJ2-3	NA	TGCGCCAGCAGCTTGGCCGAATCCACAGATACGCAGTATTTT	CASSLAESTDTQYF
TRBV7-3	NA	TRBJ2-1	NA	TGTGCCAGCAGCTTGGACAGCTCCTACAATGAGCAGTTCTTC	CASSLDSSYNEQFF
TRBV25-1	TRBD2	TRBJ2-7	NA	TGTGCCACCATGGGAGGGACGTCCTACGAGCAGTACTTC	CATMGGTSYEQYF
TRBV7-8	TRBD2	TRBJ2-2	NA	TGTGCCAGCAGCTCCAGGACCGGGACTAGACACACCGGGGAGCTGTTTTTT	CASSSRTGTRHTGELFF
TRBV7-2	TRBD2	TRBJ2-3	NA	TGTGCCAGCAGTCGTAGCGGGATGTCGGCAGATACGCAGTATTTT	CASSRSGMSADTQYF
TRBV25-1	TRBD1	TRBJ1-6	NA	TGTGCCAGCAGTGAACACGGGACAGCTTATAATTCACCCCTCCACTTT	CASSEHGTAYNSPLHF
TRBV10-3	NA	TRBJ2-3	NA	TGTGCCATCAGGGTTAATATCCTGAAGGGCACAGATACGCAGTATTTT	CAIRVNILKGTDTQYF
TRBV2	TRBD1	TRBJ2-7	NA	TGTGCCAGCCTTAGACAGGGGAACCACGAGCAGTACTTC	CASLRQGNHEQYF
TRBV5-5	NA	TRBJ2-7	NA	TGTGCCAGCAGCTCGGCACGGCCCACAAAAAGGGAGCAGTACTTC	CASSSARPTKREQYF
TRBV19	NA	TRBJ2-7	NA	TGTGCCAGTAGTGGGTCCTACGAGCAGTACTTC	CASSGSYEQYF
TRBV6-1	NA	TRBJ1-4	NA	TGTGCCAGCAGTGAAGGGGGAGGGTCGGGAGAAAAACTGTTTTTT	CASSEGGGSGEKLFF
TRBV5-1	TRBD2	TRBJ2-7	NA	TGCGCCAGCAGCCCAGGACTAGCGGGGGGCTCCTACGAGCAGTACTTC	CASSPGLAGGSYEQYF
TRBV6-1	TRBD2	TRBJ2-3	NA	TGTGCCAGCAGTGTGAGCGGGACCGAGGGCTATTTT	CASSVSGTEGYF
TRBV28	TRBD2	TRBJ2-7	NA	TGTGCCAGCAGTTTGCGGACTACTAGCGGGAGAGGCGAGCAGTACTTC	CASSLRTTSGRGEQYF
TRBV14	NA	TRBJ2-7	NA	TGTGCCAGCAGCTCAAGCTCCTACGAGCAGTACTTC	CASSSSSYEQYF
TRBV27	TRBD2	TRBJ2-5	NA	TGTGCCAGTAGTTTGACGGGAGGGCCCCAAGAGACCCAGTACTTC	CASSLTGGPQETQYF
TRBV21-1	NA	TRBJ1-1	NA	TGTGCCAGCAGCAAAAAGGGGGACAGGGCCACTGAAGCTTTCTTT	CASSKKGDRATEAFF
TRBV5-4	NA	TRBJ1-2	NA	TGTGCCAGCACCCTAAGCGGTTCGTGGGGCTACACCTTC	CASTLSGSWGYTF
TRBV19	TRBD2	TRBJ2-3	NA	TGTGCCAGTAGCCGGGGGCGGGGTAGCGGGGTCAGCACAGATACGCAGTATTTT	CASSRGRGSGVSTDTQYF
TRBV9	NA	TRBJ2-1	NA	TGTGCCAGCAGCCTTGGGCTAGCGTACTACAATGAGCAGTTCTTC	CASSLGLAYYNEQFF
TRBV19	NA	TRBJ2-2	few	TGTGCCAGTAGTCTTTCTCATTCCGGGGAGCTGTTTTTT	CASSLSHSGELFF
TRBV18	TRBD1	TRBJ2-7	NA	TGTGCCAGCTCACCGACAGGGGGCGAGCAGTACTTC	CASSPTGGEQYF